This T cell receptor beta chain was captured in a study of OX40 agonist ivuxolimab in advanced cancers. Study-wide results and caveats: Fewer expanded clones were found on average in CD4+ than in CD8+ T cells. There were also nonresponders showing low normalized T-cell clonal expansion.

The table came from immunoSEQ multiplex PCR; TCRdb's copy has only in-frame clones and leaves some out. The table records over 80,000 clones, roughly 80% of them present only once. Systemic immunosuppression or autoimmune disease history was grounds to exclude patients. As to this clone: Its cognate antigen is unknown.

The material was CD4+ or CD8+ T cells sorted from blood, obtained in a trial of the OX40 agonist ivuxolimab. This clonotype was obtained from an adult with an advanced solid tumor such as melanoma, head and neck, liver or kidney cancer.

CDR3 in DNA: TGTGCCAGCTCACGCACCGGGACAGGGGCGCAAGAGACCCAGTACTTC. This sequence encodes CASSRTGTGAQETQYF. This rearrangement joins TRBV18 to TRBJ2-5; 10 nucleotides agree with TRBD1. With 4 bases clipped from V and 2 bases from J, the junction kept 7 bases outside the gene matches. The CDR3 is 16 residues long. Germline V gene data show CDR1 as KGHSH and CDR2 as LQKENI.